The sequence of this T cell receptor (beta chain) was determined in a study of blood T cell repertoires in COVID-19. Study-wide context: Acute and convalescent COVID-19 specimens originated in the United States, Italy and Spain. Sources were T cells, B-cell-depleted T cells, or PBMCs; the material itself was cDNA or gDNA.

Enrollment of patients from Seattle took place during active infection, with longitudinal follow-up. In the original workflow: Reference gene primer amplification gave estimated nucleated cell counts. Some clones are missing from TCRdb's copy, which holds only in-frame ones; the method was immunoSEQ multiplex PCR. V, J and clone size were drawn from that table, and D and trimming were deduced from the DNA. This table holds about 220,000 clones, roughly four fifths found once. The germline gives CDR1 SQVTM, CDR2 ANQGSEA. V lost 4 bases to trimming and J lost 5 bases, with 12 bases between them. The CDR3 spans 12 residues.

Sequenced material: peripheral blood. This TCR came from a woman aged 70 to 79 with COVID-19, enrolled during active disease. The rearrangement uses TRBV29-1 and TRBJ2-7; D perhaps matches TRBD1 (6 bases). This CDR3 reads CSVGAGVHEQYF. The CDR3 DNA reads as TGCAGCGTTGGGGCAGGGGTCCACGAGCAGTACTTC.